The 21 T cell receptor beta chains given below trace back to one sample, sequenced in a study of regulatory T cells in long-lasting Graves disease. Sample time point: newly diagnosed GD, antithyroid drugs for less than 3 months. The TCR library was made from RNA extracted from PBMCs. In building TCR beta libraries, iRepertoire HTBI primers were used together with Arm-PCR of CDR3 regions. TCRdb re-called the multiplex PCR reads with MiXCR, one entry per CDR3 protein. The data contain about 620,000 distinct CDR3 sequences, under 20% of them seen just once; the ten biggest clones take up under 20%. These data also formed part of another study, on T cells in Graves' hyperthyroidism and ophthalmopathy.

The sequenced sample was peripheral blood mononuclear cells (PBMCs), obtained at new diagnosis, from a patient treated with antithyroid drugs. Source of these receptors: a woman aged 30 to 39 with Graves disease.

V is TRBV3-1 and J is TRBJ2-3; the D gene is possibly TRBD1 (6 bases). The CDR3 is made up of 15 amino acids. Germline V CDR1 and CDR2: LGHDT, YNNKEL (reference sequence). Trimming shortened V by 4 bases and J by 0 bases, and 11 bases separated the two germline ends. CDR3 amino acids: CASSLGQSSTDTQYF. Here the CDR3 DNA reads TGTGCCAGCAGCCTTGGACAGTCTAGCACAGATACGCAGTATTTT.

This clonotype showed up just a few times. The rearrangement joins TRBV5-8 to TRBJ2-1, with TRBD1 matching over 7 bases. Germline V gives CDR1 SGHTS, CDR2 YDEGEE. The CDR3 has 18 residues. Trimming at V came to 2 bases and at J to 6 bases, leaving 17 bases not matched to a gene. CDR3 amino acids: CASSFQYSGTVALNEQFF. In DNA form, the CDR3 reads TGTGCCAGCAGCTTCCAATATTCAGGGACAGTAGCCCTCAATGAGCAGTTCTTC. The full variable domain, rest sourced from reference TRBV5-8 and TRBJ2-1, is EAGVTQSPTHLIKTRGQQATLRCSPISGHTSVYWYQQALGLGLQFLLWYDEGEERNRGNFPPRFSGRQFPNYSSELNVNALELEDSALYLCASSFQYSGTVALNEQFFGPGTRLTVL.

This clonotype was picked up many times. J is TRBJ1-1 and V is TRBV7-3; D may be TRBD1 (6 bases). Trimming shortened V by 1 base and J by 1 base, and 10 bases separated the two germline ends. CDR1 is SGHTA and CDR2 is FQGTGA in the germline V gene. This CDR3 region has 15 residues. The chain's CDR3 is CASSLSPGQNTEAFF. The CDR3 nucleotides are TGTGCCAGCAGCTTAAGTCCGGGACAGAACACTGAAGCTTTCTTT.

This clonotype was detected only a few times. The rearrangement links TRBV7-9 to TRBJ1-1, with unresolved D. The germline CDR1 and CDR2 sequences are SEHNR and FQNEAQ (reference sequence). The CDR3 runs to 15 residues. The ends were cut back, 4 bases at V and 1 base at J, with 13 bases in the middle. Written as DNA, the CDR3 is TGTGCCAGCAGCTCACCAACTGACAAGAACACTGAAGCTTTCTTT. It codes for CASSSPTDKNTEAFF.

The sample holds a few counts of this clonotype. The chain joins TRBV3-1 to TRBJ2-7; D gene unclear. Germline assignment: CDR1 LGHDT and CDR2 YNNKEL (reference sequence). V was clipped by 0 bases and J by 5 bases, with 14 bases between them. This CDR3 has 15 amino acids. CDR3 region: CASSQERKFADEQYF. In DNA form, the CDR3 reads TGTGCCAGCAGCCAAGAAAGGAAGTTTGCGGACGAGCAGTACTTC.

To note about this clonotype: A read error is possible here, since a much larger clone lies one base away. This chain links TRBV7-2 with TRBJ2-5, with 8 bases aligning to TRBD2. Per germline, CDR1 SGHTA and CDR2 FQGNSA. This CDR3 is built from 16 residues. The CDR3: CASSFLAGHLVRTRYF. The CDR3 DNA follows: TGTGCCAGCAGCTTTCTAGCGGGCCACCTCGTAAGGACCCGGTACTTC.

Turning to this clonotype: A single base separates this from a much larger clone, so it may be a read error. The chain links TRBV11-2 to TRBJ1-4, with TRBD1 as a possible D gene (6 bases). The germline V and J ends were trimmed by 5 bases and 1 base, with 11 bases remaining between them. CDR3 length: 15 amino acids. CDR1 is SGHAT and CDR2 is FQNNGV in the germline V gene. The CDR3 DNA is TGTGCCAGCAGCGGGTGGACAGAAACTAATGAAAAACTGTTTTTT. This gives the protein CASSGWTETNEKLFF.

The rearrangement joins TRBV29-1 to TRBJ2-1; D may be TRBD2 (5 bases). CDR1 is SQVTM and CDR2 is ANQGSEA in the germline V gene. The CDR3 has 12 amino acids. Trimming removed 4 bases from V and 3 bases from J, with 7 bases in between. This CDR3 is CSVADYYNEQFF. The CDR3 DNA reads as TGCAGCGTTGCCGACTACTACAATGAGCAGTTCTTC.

This clonotype showed up many times. The rearrangement joins TRBV28 to TRBJ2-1, with D possibly being TRBD1 (5 bases). The V end was cut by 4 bases, the J end by 8 bases, with 15 bases between. Per the germline V gene, CDR1 is MDHEN and CDR2 is SYDVKM. The CDR3 spans 14 residues. In DNA, the CDR3 is TGTGCCAGCAGTTCGCAGGGTGGGGTGGATGAGCAGTTCTTC. It specifies CASSSQGGVDEQFF.

This clonotype was detected ten times or more. The chain uses TRBV27 and TRBJ1-1, with TRBD1 matching over 7 bases. The CDR3 is 15 residues long. From germline, CDR1 is MNHEY and CDR2 SMNVEV (reference sequence). The J segment lost 0 bases and the V segment lost 3 bases, leaving 4 bases of the junction unmatched. The CDR3 sequence: CASSFRTGLNTEAFF. Here the CDR3 DNA reads TGTGCCAGCAGTTTCAGGACAGGCCTGAACACTGAAGCTTTCTTT.

This clonotype was observed at least ten times. V is TRBV28 and J is TRBJ2-7; D ambiguous. Trimming removed 3 bases at V and 3 bases at J, with 9 bases between. The CDR3 has 13 amino acids. Per germline, CDR1 MDHEN and CDR2 SYDVKM. The DNA of the CDR3 is TGTGCCAGCAGTTTTCGTCTTTTCTACGAGCAGTACTTC. Its protein is CASSFRLFYEQYF. Full variable domain (remainder filled in from reference TRBV28 and TRBJ2-7): DVKVTQSSRYLVKRTGEKVFLECVQDMDHENMFWYRQDPGLGLRLIYFSYDVKMKEKGDIPEGYSVSREKKERFSLILESASTNQTSMYLCASSFRLFYEQYFGPGTRLTVT.

The table lists this clonotype with many counts. The chain has TRBV28 and TRBJ2-5, with 10 positions matching TRBD1. There are 14 residues in the CDR3. V lost 6 bases to trimming and J lost 5 bases; unmatched junction nucleotides: 6. Per germline, CDR1 MDHEN and CDR2 SYDVKM. The CDR3 DNA is TGTGCCAGCAGCCGGACAGGGGGAGGTGAGACCCAGTACTTC. Protein sequence: CASSRTGGGETQYF.

Concerning this clonotype itself: A much larger clone lies a single base off, so this may be a read error. This chain joins TRBV12-3 or TRBV12-4 and TRBJ1-1; weak D call: TRBD1 (6 bases). The CDR3 covers 14 residues. The CDR3 DNA is TGTGCCGGCAGTTTTTGGGGGCTGAACACTGAAGCTTTCTTT. Translated: CAGSFWGLNTEAFF.

This clonotype was seen at least ten times. This chain links TRBV12-3 or TRBV12-4 with TRBJ2-4; 7 bases align to TRBD2. The V and J ends lost 6 bases and 1 base, in that order; junction bases with no gene match: 12. CDR3 length: 17 residues. The CDR3 region is CASSPLGGSGAKNIQYF. CDR3 nucleotides: TGTGCCAGCAGCCCCCTGGGAGGGTCCGGGGCCAAAAACATTCAGTACTTC.

The CDR3 protein is CASGLAGDTQYF. The DNA for the CDR3 is TGCGCCAGCGGACTAGCGGGAGATACGCAGTATTTT. V and J are TRBV4-1 and TRBJ2-3; 11 bases align to TRBD2. CDR1 and CDR2 from the germline V gene are MGHRA and YSYEKL. The CDR3 has 12 residues. The V gene end was trimmed by 8 bases and the J gene end by 5 bases; junction bases not matched to a gene: 0.

This clonotype was counted at least ten times. The rearrangement joins TRBV7-9 to TRBJ1-1; TRBD1 might be the D (6 bases). V lost 5 bases to trimming and J lost 7 bases, with 20 bases between them. The germline V gene encodes CDR1 SEHNR and CDR2 FQNEAQ (reference sequence). The CDR3 runs to 15 residues. CDR3 amino acids: CASSLRDTGGGEAFF. CDR3 nucleotides: TGTGCCAGCAGCCTACGGGACACCGGAGGGGGTGAAGCTTTCTTT.

The CDR3 protein is CAWSVGKGTNEQYF. CDR3 DNA: TGTGCCTGGAGTGTGGGCAAGGGAACGAACGAGCAGTACTTC. The rearrangement links TRBV30 to TRBJ2-7; no reliable D call. Germline CDR1 and CDR2: GTSNPN and SVGIG (reference sequence). V was shortened by 0 bases and J by 5 bases, with 14 bases between the two germline ends. There are 14 residues in the CDR3. The complete variable domain, with remaining parts taken from reference TRBV30 and TRBJ2-7, reads SQTIHQWPATLVQPVGSPLSLECTVEGTSNPNLYWYRQAAGRGLQLLFYSVGIGQISSEVPQNLSASRPQDRQFILSSKKLLLSDSGFYLCAWSVGKGTNEQYFGPGTRLTVT.

This clonotype was seen many times. The chain is built from TRBV2 and TRBJ1-1, with a tentative D call TRBD1 (5 bases). Per germline, CDR1 SNHLY and CDR2 FYNNEI. This CDR3 region has 16 residues. Trimming cost V 6 bases and J 0 bases, with 17 bases left between them. For the CDR3, the DNA is TGTGCCAGCAGCCGGAGTGTAGGGACGATGAACACTGAAGCTTTCTTT. Translated: CASSRSVGTMNTEAFF.

Note on this clonotype: A read error may be the cause here, since a much bigger clone is one base away. The V call is TRBV7-2, the J call TRBJ2-7; D possibly corresponds to TRBD1 (6 bases). The CDR3 totals 15 residues. Germline V lookup: CDR1 SGHTA, CDR2 FQGNSA. The CDR3 here is CASSLGFRDRYGQYF. For the CDR3, the DNA is TGTGCCAGCAGCTTAGGTTTCAGAGACAGGTACGGGCAGTACTTC.

The chain recombines TRBV18 with TRBJ2-3; unclear D gene. The CDR3 length is 12 residues. The germline V gene encodes CDR1 KGHSH and CDR2 LQKENI. The germline V and J ends were trimmed by 5 bases and 3 bases, with 6 bases remaining between them. The DNA for the CDR3 is TGTGCCAGCTCAGGCCCGACAGATACGCAGTATTTT. This encodes CASSGPTDTQYF. The full variable domain, its missing parts supplied by reference TRBV18 and TRBJ2-3, is NAGVMQNPRHLVRRRGQEARLRCSPMKGHSHVYWYRQLPEEGLKFMVYLQKENIIDESGMPKERFSAEFPKEGPSILRIQQVVRGDSAAYFCASSGPTDTQYFGPGTRLTVL.

This clonotype was detected many times. The J gene is TRBJ2-1, the V gene TRBV7-9; weak D call: TRBD2 (6 bases). This CDR3 is 15 amino acids long. Deletions cut 4 bases from V and 0 bases from J, with 10 bases between. Germline loops: CDR1 SEHNR, CDR2 FQNEAQ (reference sequence). CDR3 DNA: TGTGCCAGCAGCTACGGGACTGCCTCCTACAATGAGCAGTTCTTC. Its translation: CASSYGTASYNEQFF. Looking up the rest from reference TRBV7-9 and TRBJ2-1 gives the full variable domain: DTGVSQNPRHKITKRGQNVTFRCDPISEHNRLYWYRQTLGQGPEFLTYFQNEAQLEKSRLLSDRFSAERPKGSFSTLEIQRTEQGDSAMYLCASSYGTASYNEQFFGPGTRLTVL.